The 3 T cell receptor beta chains given below trace back to one sample, sequenced in a study of T cell repertoires in cytomegalovirus infection. Their antigens are not known. MiXCR was run by TCRdb on the reads, yielding one entry per CDR3 protein. The sample has approximately 350,000 distinct CDR3 sequences, about 35% seen once. This material consisted of cultured PBMCs, taken from culture after CMV antigen stimulation. The receptors here all came from a human donor in good health (CMV status not recorded). Some clones in this sample may be carry-over from other donors' samples.

The J gene is TRBJ2-1, the V gene TRBV5-4; possibly TRBD2 for D (6 bases). The CDR3 length is 13 residues. Germline V gives CDR1 SGHNT, CDR2 YYREEE (reference sequence). The CDR3 protein is CAPGAEYYNEQFF. CDR3 DNA sequence: TGTGCACCGGGAGCGGAATACTACAATGAGCAGTTCTTC.

This clonotype appeared a few times. The rearrangement uses TRBV7-9 and TRBJ2-7; the D is unclear. CDR1 SEHNR and CDR2 FQNEAQ come from the germline V gene (reference sequence). This CDR3 region has 15 residues. The V gene lost 5 bases and the J gene lost 2 bases, with 16 bases spanning the gap. The DNA for the CDR3 is TGTGCCAGCAGCACGATGCAGGACCGGCCCTACGAGCAGTACTTC. It encodes CASSTMQDRPYEQYF.

The chain is built from TRBV12-3 or TRBV12-4 and TRBJ2-2, with 10 bases matching TRBD2. This CDR3 region has 19 residues. The J segment lost 8 bases and the V segment lost 2 bases, leaving 17 bases of the junction unmatched. CDR3 in DNA: TGTGCCAGCAGTTTAATTTCCCCTAGCGGGGGTCTCAGGGCGGGGGAGCTGTTTTTT. Amino acids: CASSLISPSGGLRAGELFF.